This is a list of T cell receptor beta chains from one sample in a study of blood T cell repertoires in COVID-19. Using immunoSEQ multiplex PCR, the repertoire was profiled, and TCRdb retains in-frame clones only, with some absent. The repertoire holds fewer than 200,000 clones, with 84% as singletons. What was sequenced was PBMCs or T cells enriched from blood (not recorded which). These receptors came from a woman aged 25-40 years who had been exposed to COVID-19. CDR3s include the opening cysteine and the closing phenylalanine or tryptophan. A D gene is named only where the DNA matches it firmly. Size is omitted from some rows. Given values are once, few, many or a class for expanded clones.

clone size: once
J gene: TRBJ1-4
D gene: -
V gene: TRBV30
CDR3 protein: CAWSYNEKLFF
CDR3 DNA: TGTGCCTGGAGTTATAATGAAAAACTGTTTTTT

clone size: -
J gene: TRBJ1-2
D gene: TRBD1
V gene: TRBV19
CDR3 protein: CASSSGQEGYGYTF
CDR3 DNA: TGTGCCAGTAGTTCTGGACAGGAAGGCTATGGCTACACCTTC

clone size: -
J gene: TRBJ1-5
D gene: -
V gene: TRBV27
CDR3 protein: CASSFNNQPQHF
CDR3 DNA: TGTGCCAGCAGTTTTAATAATCAGCCCCAGCATTTT

clone size: -
J gene: TRBJ2-7
D gene: TRBD2
V gene: TRBV7-9
CDR3 protein: CASREGPGTYEQYF
CDR3 DNA: TGTGCCAGCCGGGAGGGGCCTGGTACGTACGAGCAGTACTTC

clone size: once
J gene: TRBJ2-1
D gene: TRBD2
V gene: TRBV9
CDR3 protein: CASSVEDSGTPFYNEQFF
CDR3 DNA: TGTGCCAGCAGCGTAGAGGATAGCGGGACCCCTTTCTACAATGAGCAGTTCTTC

clone size: -
J gene: TRBJ1-2
D gene: TRBD1
V gene: TRBV24-1
CDR3 protein: CATSDHDRVYGYTF
CDR3 DNA: TGTGCCACCAGTGACCACGACAGGGTCTATGGCTACACCTTC

clone size: -
J gene: TRBJ2-3
D gene: -
V gene: TRBV27
CDR3 protein: CASSPTTVHTDTQYF
CDR3 DNA: TGTGCCAGCAGTCCCACGACAGTTCACACAGATACGCAGTATTTT

clone size: -
J gene: TRBJ2-2
D gene: -
V gene: TRBV9
CDR3 protein: CASSAAVAGELFF
CDR3 DNA: TGTGCCAGCAGCGCGGCGGTCGCCGGGGAGCTGTTTTTT

clone size: -
J gene: TRBJ2-5
D gene: TRBD2
V gene: TRBV6-1
CDR3 protein: CASSDLLAGGQETQYF
CDR3 DNA: TGTGCCAGCAGTGACCTCCTAGCGGGGGGTCAAGAGACCCAGTACTTC

clone size: -
J gene: TRBJ1-2
D gene: -
V gene: TRBV30
CDR3 protein: CAWSDYRDGYTF
CDR3 DNA: TGTGCCTGGAGTGATTACAGGGATGGCTACACCTTC

clone size: few
J gene: TRBJ1-2
D gene: -
V gene: TRBV7-2
CDR3 protein: CASSLGAGNYGYTF
CDR3 DNA: TGTGCCAGCAGCTTAGGGGCGGGGAACTATGGCTACACCTTC

clone size: -
J gene: TRBJ2-1
D gene: -
V gene: TRBV19
CDR3 protein: CASSVLGGNNEQFF
CDR3 DNA: TGTGCCAGTAGTGTACTAGGTGGGAACAATGAGCAGTTCTTC

clone size: -
J gene: TRBJ2-1
D gene: TRBD2
V gene: TRBV29-1
CDR3 protein: CSGGLVDEQFF
CDR3 DNA: TGCAGCGGTGGACTAGTCGATGAGCAGTTCTTC

clone size: few
J gene: TRBJ2-7
D gene: -
V gene: TRBV7-2
CDR3 protein: CASSLVSRDEQYF
CDR3 DNA: TGTGCCAGCAGCTTAGTCTCGAGGGACGAGCAGTACTTC

clone size: -
J gene: TRBJ2-3
D gene: -
V gene: TRBV12-5
CDR3 protein: CASGFYTDTQYF
CDR3 DNA: TGTGCTAGTGGTTTCTACACAGATACGCAGTATTTT

clone size: -
J gene: TRBJ1-4
D gene: TRBD1
V gene: TRBV27
CDR3 protein: CASSPLRTGRIEKLFF
CDR3 DNA: TGTGCCAGCAGTCCTCTCCGGACAGGGAGGATTGAAAAACTGTTTTTT

clone size: -
J gene: TRBJ1-4
D gene: TRBD1
V gene: TRBV6-2/TRBV6-3
CDR3 protein: CASSYSATGTDNEKLFF
CDR3 DNA: TGTGCCAGCAGTTACTCAGCAACCGGGACAGATAATGAAAAACTGTTTTTT

clone size: -
J gene: TRBJ2-7
D gene: -
V gene: TRBV7-2
CDR3 protein: CASSLGRGANEQYF
CDR3 DNA: TGTGCCAGCAGCTTAGGTCGGGGAGCGAACGAGCAGTACTTC

clone size: -
J gene: TRBJ1-3
D gene: TRBD1
V gene: TRBV14
CDR3 protein: CASSKQDRGAGNTIYF
CDR3 DNA: TGTGCCAGCAGCAAGCAGGACAGGGGAGCTGGAAACACCATATATTTT

clone size: -
J gene: TRBJ1-2
D gene: -
V gene: TRBV12-3/TRBV12-4
CDR3 protein: CASSPDSGGYTF
CDR3 DNA: TGTGCCAGCAGTCCCGATTCGGGGGGCTACACCTTC

clone size: -
J gene: TRBJ2-5
D gene: -
V gene: TRBV7-8
CDR3 protein: CASSLTESRGGTQYF
CDR3 DNA: TGTGCCAGCAGCTTAACTGAGTCTAGGGGGGGGACCCAGTACTTC

clone size: -
J gene: TRBJ2-2
D gene: TRBD2
V gene: TRBV3-1/TRBV3-2
CDR3 protein: CASSRPRTSAGELFF
CDR3 DNA: TGTGCCAGCAGCCGGCCGAGGACTAGCGCCGGGGAGCTGTTTTTT

clone size: -
J gene: TRBJ2-7
D gene: -
V gene: TRBV6-5
CDR3 protein: CASSKSTYEQYF
CDR3 DNA: TGTGCCAGCAGTAAGAGCACCTACGAGCAGTACTTC

clone size: -
J gene: TRBJ2-3
D gene: -
V gene: TRBV4-1
CDR3 protein: CASSSLVDTQYF
CDR3 DNA: TGCGCCAGCAGCTCTCTCGTTGATACGCAGTATTTT

clone size: once
J gene: TRBJ2-3
D gene: -
V gene: TRBV7-3
CDR3 protein: CASSLTPGVTDTQYF
CDR3 DNA: TGTGCCAGCAGCTTAACTCCAGGGGTCACAGATACGCAGTATTTT

clone size: -
J gene: TRBJ2-1
D gene: TRBD1
V gene: TRBV2
CDR3 protein: CASSGRSGTGGMNEQFF
CDR3 DNA: TGTGCCAGCAGTGGTCGTTCGGGGACAGGGGGCATGAATGAGCAGTTCTTC

clone size: -
J gene: TRBJ1-4
D gene: -
V gene: TRBV4-1
CDR3 protein: CASSQGLPEKLFF
CDR3 DNA: TGCGCCAGCAGCCAAGGTCTCCCTGAAAAACTGTTTTTT

clone size: -
J gene: TRBJ2-1
D gene: -
V gene: TRBV11-2
CDR3 protein: CASSLSEVQFF
CDR3 DNA: TGTGCCAGCAGCTTATCCGAGGTGCAGTTCTTC

clone size: once
J gene: TRBJ2-1
D gene: TRBD2
V gene: TRBV9
CDR3 protein: CASSGGLAGGPRYNEQFF
CDR3 DNA: TGTGCCAGCAGCGGAGGACTAGCGGGGGGGCCCCGGTACAATGAGCAGTTCTTC

clone size: -
J gene: TRBJ2-5
D gene: -
V gene: TRBV21-1
CDR3 protein: CASSKVTIQETQYF
CDR3 DNA: TGTGCCAGCAGTAAGGTTACTATCCAAGAGACCCAGTACTTC

clone size: -
J gene: TRBJ2-1
D gene: TRBD2
V gene: TRBV3-1/TRBV3-2
CDR3 protein: CASSQGLAGEDNEQFF
CDR3 DNA: TGTGCCAGCAGCCAAGGCTTAGCGGGGGAGGACAATGAGCAGTTCTTC

clone size: -
J gene: TRBJ2-2
D gene: TRBD2
V gene: TRBV11-3
CDR3 protein: CASSLDPSGATGELFF
CDR3 DNA: TGTGCCAGCAGCTTAGATCCTAGCGGGGCGACCGGGGAGCTGTTTTTT

clone size: -
J gene: TRBJ1-6
D gene: TRBD1
V gene: TRBV5-1
CDR3 protein: CASSLEGQGNSPLHF
CDR3 DNA: TGCGCCAGCAGCTTGGAAGGACAGGGTAATTCACCCCTCCACTTT

clone size: few
J gene: TRBJ1-1
D gene: TRBD1
V gene: TRBV5-4
CDR3 protein: CASSSHRGPSNTEAFF
CDR3 DNA: TGTGCCAGCAGCTCCCACAGGGGGCCTTCGAACACTGAAGCTTTCTTT

clone size: -
J gene: TRBJ1-1
D gene: -
V gene: TRBV5-1
CDR3 protein: CASSLLRGRDTEAFF
CDR3 DNA: TGCGCCAGCAGCTTGTTGCGGGGGCGGGACACTGAAGCTTTCTTT

clone size: once
J gene: TRBJ2-1
D gene: TRBD2
V gene: TRBV4-2
CDR3 protein: CASSQVLAGGRNEQFF
CDR3 DNA: TGTGCCAGCAGCCAGGTGCTAGCGGGGGGGCGAAATGAGCAGTTCTTC

clone size: -
J gene: TRBJ2-5
D gene: TRBD2
V gene: TRBV27
CDR3 protein: CASSLLAGGPGETQYF
CDR3 DNA: TGTGCCAGCAGTTTACTGGCGGGGGGGCCTGGGGAGACCCAGTACTTC

clone size: -
J gene: TRBJ1-1
D gene: -
V gene: TRBV3-1/TRBV3-2
CDR3 protein: CASSLRPRVSTEAFF
CDR3 DNA: TGTGCCAGCAGCCTCCGACCCAGGGTTAGCACTGAAGCTTTCTTT

clone size: -
J gene: TRBJ2-7
D gene: TRBD1
V gene: TRBV5-4
CDR3 protein: CASSLKTGEAYEQYF
CDR3 DNA: TGTGCCAGCAGTTTAAAGACAGGGGAGGCCTACGAGCAGTACTTC

clone size: -
J gene: TRBJ1-5
D gene: TRBD1
V gene: TRBV4-3
CDR3 protein: CASSQEGTGNQPQHF
CDR3 DNA: TGCGCCAGCAGCCAAGAGGGGACAGGGAATCAGCCCCAGCATTTT